Shown below are 30 T cell receptor beta chains from a single sample sequenced in a study of T-cell memory formation after mild COVID-19. TCRdb ran MiXCR on the 5' RACE reads and lists one entry per CDR3 protein. The table lists roughly 130,000 distinct CDR3 sequences, roughly 6% of them singletons, with approximately 2.3% in the top ten. The sample taken for sequencing was PBMCs or a T cell subset sorted from them (not recorded which). The receptor set was obtained from an adult woman who had mild COVID-19 (a few samples of this study predate the infection). Cell type and time point are not known.

This clonotype came up many times. The chain is built from TRBV6-2 or TRBV6-3 and TRBJ2-1, with TRBD2 matching over 10 bases. The CDR3 runs 16 residues. CDR1 is MNHEY and CDR2 is SVGEGT in the germline V gene. J lost 4 bases, V lost 0 bases, and 3 bases had no gene match. The CDR3 sequence is CASSYSGLARYNEQFF. Here the CDR3 DNA reads TGTGCCAGCAGTTACTCGGGACTAGCGCGATACAATGAGCAGTTCTTC.

This clonotype has more than one count but fewer than ten. The chain recombines TRBV4-1 with TRBJ1-2; D is undetermined. The germline V gene encodes CDR1 MGHRA and CDR2 YSYEKL. Trimming cost V 0 bases and J 8 bases, with 10 bases left between them. CDR3 length: 13 residues. CDR3 sequence: CASSQDLIGGYTF. CDR3 coding DNA: TGCGCCAGCAGCCAAGATCTCATCGGCGGCTACACCTTC.

This sequence joins TRBV7-6 and TRBJ2-7, with a weak D call TRBD1 (8 bases). Looked up from germline, CDR1 is SGHVS and CDR2 is FNYEAQ. This CDR3 is 15 amino acids long. V was trimmed by 5 bases and J by 2 bases, leaving 16 bases between them. Here the CDR3 DNA reads TGTGCCAGCAGCAAGAACAGGGGGGGGGCCTACGAGCAGTACTTC. Its protein is CASSKNRGGAYEQYF.

The chain couples TRBV18 to TRBJ2-7; TRBD2 agrees at 7 bases. The CDR3 totals 15 residues. The germline V gene encodes CDR1 KGHSH and CDR2 LQKENI. V was pared by 0 bases and J by 4 bases, with 6 bases of the junction left unmatched. The CDR3 spells CASSPPGLPVYEQYF. CDR3 DNA: TGTGCCAGCTCACCACCGGGACTACCGGTTTACGAGCAGTACTTC.

This clonotype showed up many times. The rearrangement uses TRBV12-3 or TRBV12-4 and TRBJ2-5, with D possibly being TRBD1 or TRBD2 (5 bases each). This CDR3 region has 14 residues. V lost 7 bases, J lost 5 bases, and 17 bases lay in between. This chain's CDR3 is CASTEPGAGETQYF. The CDR3 DNA reads as TGTGCCAGCACCGAACCCGGGGCAGGGGAGACCCAGTACTTC.

The CDR3: CASSYSVSGGGANIQYF. The CDR3 region has the DNA TGTGCCAGCAGTTACTCGGTCTCTGGGGGGGGCGCGAACATTCAGTACTTC. The chain combines TRBV6-6 with TRBJ2-4; perhaps TRBD2 as D (7 bases). This CDR3 region has 17 residues. Trimming took off 0 bases at V and 7 bases at J, with 19 bases between the two ends. The germline gives CDR1 MNHNY, CDR2 SVGAGI (reference sequence).

This clonotype occurred many times. The chain employs TRBV3-1 and TRBJ2-1; 7 nucleotides agree with TRBD2. Germline CDR1 LGHDT, CDR2 YNNKEL (reference sequence). After removal of 4 bases from V and 5 bases from J, the junction contained 5 bases not matched to a gene. CDR3 length: 14 amino acids. CDR3 loop: CASSRGGGNNEQFF. The DNA for the CDR3 is TGTGCCAGCAGCCGCGGGGGAGGGAACAATGAGCAGTTCTTC.

In the case of this clonotype: The junction departs from germline at one end; a sequencing error may be responsible. The genes are TRBV6-5 and TRBJ2-7; 7 bases agree with TRBD2. CDR3 size: 12 residues. CDR1 is MNHEY, CDR2 SVGAGI, per germline. The CDR3 DNA sequence: TGTGCCAGCAGTTACGTCGGGGGGAGCGTAAACTTC. Translated, it gives CASSYVGGSVNF.

The chain joins TRBV12-3 or TRBV12-4 to TRBJ1-1; D is uncertain. Trimming left V 3 bases short and J 0 bases short, with 2 bases between. This CDR3 has 12 residues. The CDR3 nucleotides are TGTGCCAGCAGTTTTCTGAACACTGAAGCTTTCTTT. Translated, it gives CASSFLNTEAFF.

The rearrangement joins TRBV5-5 to TRBJ2-3; TRBD2 matches 8 bases. Germline values: CDR1 SGHKS, CDR2 YYEKEE (reference sequence). The CDR3 totals 14 residues. V lost 0 bases, J lost 9 bases, and 6 bases stayed unmatched. The CDR3 loop reads CASSLGSGVGTQYF. Written as DNA, the CDR3 is TGTGCCAGCAGCTTGGGTAGCGGGGTTGGGACGCAGTATTTT.

Remarks on this clonotype: At one boundary the junction diverges from the germline segment, which might be a read error. The chain recombines TRBV27 with TRBJ2-1; D ambiguous. Looked up from germline, CDR1 is MNHEY and CDR2 is SMNVEV (reference sequence). The CDR3 contains 14 residues. The CDR3 DNA follows: TGTGCCAGCAGTCCTAACCCTATTTACAATGATCAGTTCTTC. Translating gives CASSPNPIYNDQFF.

The CDR3 protein is CATRDTNTGELFF. The CDR3 nucleotides read TGTGCCACCAGAGATACGAACACCGGGGAGCTGTTTTTT. The genes are TRBV7-6 and TRBJ2-2; D is undetermined. The CDR3 runs 13 residues. V shed 10 bases and J shed 0 bases, with 9 bases lying between them. The germline gives CDR1 SGHVS, CDR2 FNYEAQ.

This chain uses TRBV29-1 with TRBJ1-2; the D gene is possibly TRBD1 (6 bases). The CDR3 is 12 amino acids. Trimming cost V 6 bases and J 2 bases, with 10 bases left between them. The V gene's germline CDR1 is SQVTM and CDR2 ANQGSEA. CDR3 region: CSVQGSNYGYTF. Here the CDR3 DNA reads TGCAGCGTCCAGGGGTCCAACTATGGCTACACCTTC.

This clonotype showed up many times. The junction departs from germline at one end; a sequencing error may be responsible. This chain connects TRBV18 to TRBJ2-7; possible D gene TRBD2, 6 bases. Germline loops: CDR1 KGHSH, CDR2 LQKENI. The CDR3 consists of 12 residues. This CDR3 reads CASSPGGYEQYF. CDR3 coding DNA: TGCGCCAGCAGCCCCGGAGGGTACGAGCAGTACTTC.

This clonotype was detected ten times or more. The chain carries TRBV7-9 and TRBJ2-7; 8 nucleotides align to TRBD2. The CDR3 covers 15 residues. Trimming cost V 5 bases and J 0 bases; bases outside gene matches: 6. The V gene's germline CDR1 is SEHNR and CDR2 FQNEAQ (reference sequence). CDR3 coding DNA: TGTGCCAGCAGCCCGACTAGCGTTACCTCCTACGAGCAGTACTTC. It specifies CASSPTSVTSYEQYF.

This clonotype was counted only a few times. The chain is built from TRBV25-1 and TRBJ1-4; unclear D gene. Germline CDR1 MGHDK, CDR2 SYGVNS. Trimming removed 4 bases from V and 10 bases from J, with 7 bases in between. This CDR3 region has 11 residues. The CDR3 region has the DNA TGTGCCAGCAGTGGGGAGGGAAAACTGTTTTTT. Its translation is CASSGEGKLFF.

This clonotype was detected ten times or more. The CDR3 region is CSVEVDVTAAFF. As DNA, the CDR3 is TGCAGCGTTGAGGTGGACGTTACCGCTGCTTTCTTT. The chain has TRBV29-1 and TRBJ1-1, with no clear D. Germline CDR1 is SQVTM and CDR2 is ANQGSEA. The CDR3 sequence is 12 residues long. Trimming left V 3 bases short and J 11 bases short, with 16 bases between.

This clonotype was picked up many times. The rearrangement links TRBV4-3 to TRBJ1-1; possible D gene TRBD1, 6 bases. This CDR3 is 14 amino acids long. V was pared by 4 bases and J by 0 bases, with 9 bases between. Germline assignment: CDR1 LGHNA and CDR2 YSLEER. The CDR3 spells CASSPGALNTEAFF. CDR3 nucleotide sequence: TGCGCCAGCAGCCCGGGGGCCCTGAACACTGAAGCTTTCTTT.

This clonotype has at least ten counts. J is TRBJ2-3 and V is TRBV18; D is unresolved. The V and J ends lost 6 bases and 5 bases respectively, with 24 bases between them. The CDR3 is 17 amino acids. CDR1 is KGHSH and CDR2 is LQKENI in the germline V gene. This chain's CDR3 is CASSSQNAAHSGDTQYF. The CDR3 bases are TGTGCCAGCTCTAGCCAGAACGCAGCTCATTCGGGAGATACGCAGTATTTT.

This clonotype came up many times. The chain joins TRBV6-6 to TRBJ2-5, with 14 bases lining up with TRBD2. Germline V gene sequence: CDR1 MNHNY, CDR2 SVGAGI (reference sequence). Trimming took 5 bases from V and 2 from J; bases not matched to a gene: 7. The CDR3 totals 17 residues. CDR3 sequence: CASSRTSGRPAQETQYF. CDR3 DNA: TGTGCCAGCAGTCGGACTAGCGGGAGGCCGGCACAAGAGACCCAGTACTTC.

This clonotype was recorded many times. The chain combines TRBV10-3 with TRBJ1-1; D possibly corresponds to TRBD1 (5 bases). CDR1 is ENHRY, CDR2 SYGVKD, per germline. This CDR3 comprises 13 residues. CDR3 loop: CSTRVPGGTEAFF. The CDR3 bases are TGTTCTACCCGGGTCCCTGGGGGCACTGAAGCTTTCTTT.

This clonotype occurred a few times. The rearrangement joins TRBV20-1 to TRBJ2-1; TRBD2 matches at 10 bases. Unmatched junction bases numbered 9, after V lost 1 base and J lost 0 bases. The CDR3 has 18 amino acids. In germline, CDR1 is DFQATT, CDR2 SNEGSKA (reference sequence). CDR3 residues: CSARVLAGGLSSYNEQFF. DNA of the CDR3: TGCAGTGCTAGAGTATTAGCGGGAGGCCTTAGCTCCTACAATGAGCAGTTCTTC.

At least ten counts were recorded for this clonotype. The chain has TRBV12-3 or TRBV12-4 and TRBJ2-2; TRBD2 aligns across 9 bases. The CDR3 runs to 15 residues. V dropped 5 bases and J dropped 2; count of bases not matched to a gene: 3. The CDR3 loop reads CASSPGLANTGELFF. The CDR3 DNA is TGTGCCAGCAGTCCGGGACTAGCTAACACCGGGGAGCTGTTTTTT.

V usage is TRBV5-4 and J usage is TRBJ1-1, with 7 bases aligning to TRBD1. V trimming: 0 bases; J trimming: 11 bases; junction bases outside the gene matches: 7. CDR1 SGHNT and CDR2 YYREEE come from the germline V gene (reference sequence). This CDR3 region has 13 residues. CDR3 loop: CASSLAGGQKAFF. The DNA of the CDR3 is TGTGCCAGCAGCTTGGCAGGGGGACAGAAGGCTTTCTTT.

This clonotype was observed at least ten times. The V and J genes are TRBV10-3 and TRBJ2-1; D possibly uses TRBD1 or TRBD2 (5 bases each). The ends were cut back, 4 bases at V and 0 bases at J, with 10 bases in the middle. The CDR3 has 15 residues. The germline gives CDR1 ENHRY, CDR2 SYGVKD. The CDR3 here is CAISGGTSSYNEQFF. In nucleotides, the CDR3 is TGTGCCATCAGTGGGGGGACGAGCTCCTACAATGAGCAGTTCTTC.

This clonotype was recorded a few times. For the CDR3, the DNA is TGTGCCAGCAGTCCCCCCCCGCGAGGGGACAATGAGCAGTTCTTC. Protein sequence: CASSPPPRGDNEQFF. The V gene is TRBV7-9, the J gene TRBJ2-1; the D call may be TRBD1 or TRBD2 (5 bases each). The CDR3 runs to 15 residues. V gave up 6 bases and J gave up 5 bases, with 17 bases separating them. Looked up from germline, CDR1 is SEHNR and CDR2 is FQNEAQ (reference sequence).

The V and J genes are TRBV7-2 and TRBJ2-7, with TRBD1 matching 7 bases. Germline CDR1 reads SGHTA; CDR2 reads FQGNSA. The J segment lost 6 bases and the V segment lost 5 bases, leaving 10 bases of the junction unmatched. The CDR3 consists of 14 residues. CDR3 residues: CASSPRQGAFEQYF. CDR3 DNA sequence: TGTGCCAGCAGCCCTCGACAGGGCGCTTTCGAGCAGTACTTC.

The genes are TRBV15 and TRBJ2-5; 12 bases match TRBD2. The CDR3 spans 16 residues. Germline lookup yields CDR1 LNHNV and CDR2 YYDKDF (reference sequence). V lost 5 bases and J lost 4; bases outside the gene matches: 8. The CDR3 loop reads CATSGSLAGGRETQYF. The CDR3 DNA follows: TGTGCCACCAGCGGGTCCCTAGCGGGAGGGAGAGAGACCCAGTACTTC.

At least ten counts were recorded for this clonotype. The chain couples TRBV10-3 to TRBJ2-6; D remains unclear. Germline loops: CDR1 ENHRY, CDR2 SYGVKD. Deletions cut 7 bases from V and 2 bases from J, with 6 bases between. The CDR3 has 13 amino acids. The CDR3 loop reads CAITAPGANVLTF. Here the CDR3 DNA reads TGTGCCATCACGGCCCCTGGGGCCAACGTCCTGACTTTC.

A few counts support this clonotype. This chain connects TRBV19 to TRBJ2-4; weak D call: TRBD2 (5 bases). The CDR3 runs 14 residues. Germline V gene data show CDR1 as LNHDA and CDR2 as SQIVND (reference sequence). Trimming pared 4 bases from V and 7 bases from J, leaving 14 bases between. The CDR3 DNA is TGTGCCAGTAGTAGGCCGGGCAGAGGGAACATTCAGTACTTC. Protein: CASSRPGRGNIQYF.